These 9 T cell receptor beta chains share one sample of origin, sequenced in a study of T cells in Graves' hyperthyroidism and ophthalmopathy. Amplification of TCR beta CDR3 regions used RNA as the template. Carried out on the TCR CDR3, a first-round RT-PCR used the HTBI primer set. A single record per CDR3 protein comes from TCRdb applying MiXCR to the multiplex PCR reads. The data show 700,000 or so distinct CDR3 sequences, about 15% seen once. The sample taken for sequencing was blood. The source is a young man with Graves' hyperthyroidism.

This clonotype has a count of ten or more. The chain couples TRBV30 to TRBJ1-2; no clear D gene. The germline gives CDR1 GTSNPN, CDR2 SVGIG (reference sequence). The CDR3 is 13 residues long. V lost 0 bases to trimming and J lost 4 bases, with 9 bases between them. The CDR3 DNA is TGTGCCTGGAGTGTGTCTCAGAGCTATGGCTACACCTTC. Its protein product is CAWSVSQSYGYTF. Using reference TRBV30 and TRBJ1-2 for the parts outside the CDR3, the full variable domain is SQTIHQWPATLVQPVGSPLSLECTVEGTSNPNLYWYRQAAGRGLQLLFYSVGIGQISSEVPQNLSASRPQDRQFILSSKKLLLSDSGFYLCAWSVSQSYGYTFGSGTRLTVV.

This clonotype was found a few times. The chain carries TRBV11-2 and TRBJ1-1; perhaps TRBD1 as D (5 bases). CDR3 size: 14 residues. Trimming removed 2 bases at V and 0 bases at J, with 7 bases between. CDR1 is SGHAT and CDR2 is FQNNGV in the germline V gene. The CDR3 protein is CASSLRTMNTEAFF. CDR3 in DNA: TGTGCCAGCAGCTTACGGACAATGAACACTGAAGCTTTCTTT.

V gene TRBV9 combines with J gene TRBJ2-1; 10 bases line up with TRBD1. There are 15 residues in the CDR3. With 0 bases clipped from V and 5 bases from J, the junction kept 2 bases outside the gene matches. Germline V lookup: CDR1 SGDLS, CDR2 YYNGEE. CDR3 region: CASSVGTGGNNEQFF. The DNA for the CDR3 is TGTGCCAGCAGCGTAGGGACAGGGGGGAACAATGAGCAGTTCTTC.

Regarding this clonotype: This may be a read error: a much more frequent sequence differs by one nucleotide. The chain uses TRBV6-2 or TRBV6-3 and TRBJ1-1; 10 bases are shared with TRBD1. With 5 bases clipped from V and 4 bases from J, the junction kept 7 bases outside the gene matches. The CDR3 contains 15 residues. Per germline, CDR1 MNHEY and CDR2 SVGEGT. CDR3: CASSGGTGDATEAFF. Written as DNA, the CDR3 is TGTGCCAGCAGTGGAGGGACAGGGGATGCCACTGAAGCTTTCTTT.

The chain carries TRBV28 and TRBJ1-2, with D perhaps matching TRBD1 (5 bases). The V and J ends lost 6 bases and 4 bases respectively, with 15 bases between them. CDR1 and CDR2 from the germline V gene are MDHEN and SYDVKM. The CDR3 has 14 amino acids. The CDR3 DNA reads TGTGCCAGCAGAAAAATGGGGCGCGGCTATGGCTACACCTTC. Protein sequence: CASRKMGRGYGYTF.

The chain recombines TRBV30 with TRBJ2-1; 9 positions match TRBD1. Germline lookup yields CDR1 GTSNPN and CDR2 SVGIG (reference sequence). The CDR3 runs 15 residues. The trim removed 2 bases at V and 4 bases at J, leaving 6 bases unmatched. The CDR3 nucleotides are TGTGCCTGGAGTTCCGGGACAGGGTCTTACAATGAGCAGTTCTTC. Translation: CAWSSGTGSYNEQFF.

The chain combines TRBV27 with TRBJ2-7, with TRBD1 as a possible D gene (5 bases). CDR1 is MNHEY, CDR2 SMNVEV, per germline (reference sequence). V dropped 2 bases and J dropped 0 bases, with 8 bases sitting between them. The CDR3 has 14 amino acids. The CDR3 loop is CASSLRGYSYEQYF. CDR3 sequence (DNA): TGTGCCAGCAGTTTAAGGGGATACTCCTACGAGCAGTACTTC.

This clonotype occurred many times. V and J are TRBV7-2 and TRBJ2-3, with TRBD2 matching 9 bases. Trimming at V came to 1 base and at J to 1 base, leaving 6 bases not matched to a gene. The CDR3 has 17 residues. Per germline, CDR1 SGHTA and CDR2 FQGNSA. The CDR3 nucleotides read TGTGCCAGCAGCTTAGGAGGCGGGAGGGCCGGCACAGATACGCAGTATTTT. It yields the protein CASSLGGGRAGTDTQYF.

This chain connects TRBV9 to TRBJ1-5, with 8 bases matching TRBD1. The CDR3 has 14 amino acids. Trimming at V came to 3 bases and at J to 6 bases, leaving 5 bases not matched to a gene. Germline V gene data show CDR1 as SGDLS and CDR2 as YYNGEE. CDR3 nucleotide sequence: TGTGCCAGCAGCGACGGGACAGGTGGTCAGCCCCAGCATTTT. Residues: CASSDGTGGQPQHF.